Below are 17 T cell receptor beta chains sequenced from a single sample in a study of OX40 agonist ivuxolimab in advanced cancers. Only in-frame clones appear in the TCRdb table, and some are missing; sequencing was by immunoSEQ multiplex PCR. Of some 29,000 clones in the sample, around 90% were seen once. Specimen: CD4+ or CD8+ T cells sorted from blood, collected in a trial of the OX40 agonist ivuxolimab. Every receptor here comes from an adult with an advanced solid tumor such as melanoma, head and neck, liver or kidney cancer.

The J gene is TRBJ2-3, the V gene TRBV7-9; unclear D gene. The germline V gene has CDR1 SEHNR and CDR2 FQNEAQ (reference sequence). The CDR3 covers 13 residues. V lost 5 bases and J lost 4, with 10 bases in between. The CDR3 bases are TGTGCCAGCAGCGTACCACAGCCAGATACGCAGTATTTT. Its protein is CASSVPQPDTQYF.

This sequence joins TRBV5-4 and TRBJ1-1; the D gene is possibly TRBD1 (5 bases). The CDR3 length is 14 residues. V gave up 2 bases and J gave up 1 base, with 9 bases separating them. Germline CDR1 is SGHNT and CDR2 is YYREEE (reference sequence). The CDR3 region has the DNA TGTGCCAGCAGCTTAGGGACGGGGAACACTGAAGCTTTCTTT. The encoded protein is CASSLGTGNTEAFF.

This clone was seen a single time. V is TRBV4-1 and J is TRBJ2-1, with D possibly TRBD1 on 5 matching bases. CDR1 and CDR2 from the germline V gene are MGHRA and YSYEKL. V dropped 0 bases and J dropped 6 bases, with 18 bases sitting between them. The CDR3 sequence is 17 residues long. CDR3 residues: CASSQEVRATLLNEQFF. In nucleotides, the CDR3 is TGCGCCAGCAGCCAAGAAGTCAGGGCCACCCTACTCAATGAGCAGTTCTTC.

On this clone itself: The same CDR3 is also encoded by other DNA sequences in this sample. V is TRBV5-1 and J is TRBJ2-3, with 7 nucleotides matching TRBD2. Germline V CDR1 and CDR2: SGHRS, YFSETQ. The V and J ends lost 5 bases and 5 bases, in that order; junction bases with no gene match: 14. CDR3 length equals 16 residues. The CDR3 is CASRESGRAAGDTQYF. The CDR3 nucleotides are TGCGCCAGCAGGGAGAGTGGGAGGGCCGCCGGAGATACGCAGTATTTT.

The J gene is TRBJ1-1, the V gene TRBV6-1, with 9 bases identical to TRBD1. Trimming at V came to 3 bases and at J to 5 bases, leaving 4 bases not matched to a gene. The CDR3 is made up of 14 amino acids. Per germline, CDR1 MNHNS and CDR2 SASEGT. The CDR3 loop reads CASSEGQGMTEAFF. The CDR3 bases are TGTGCCAGCAGTGAGGGACAGGGTATGACTGAAGCTTTCTTT.

This clone was recorded only once. The chain employs TRBV11-2 and TRBJ1-2; no definite D call. Per the germline V gene, CDR1 is SGHAT and CDR2 is FQNNGV. Trimming took off 5 bases at V and 1 base at J, with 20 bases between the two ends. The CDR3 runs 17 residues. The CDR3 DNA reads as TGTGCCAGCAGCCCCTCTGGCGCCCCAGCCCTTAACTATGGCTACACCTTC. It encodes CASSPSGAPALNYGYTF.

The chain joins TRBV14 to TRBJ2-2; 9 bases map to TRBD1. The germline V gene has CDR1 SGHDN and CDR2 FVKESK. V was pared by 4 bases and J by 5 bases, with 2 bases of the junction left unmatched. The length of the CDR3 is 14 residues. CDR3 sequence reads: CASSRQGGTGELFF. The CDR3 DNA is TGTGCCAGCAGCCGACAGGGGGGGACCGGGGAGCTGTTTTTT.

The chain has TRBV29-1 and TRBJ2-7; 7 bases map to TRBD1. J lost 4 bases, V lost 4 bases, and 10 bases had no gene match. The germline CDR1 and CDR2 sequences are SQVTM and ANQGSEA. This CDR3 region has 14 residues. The CDR3: CSVAGTDRAYEQYF. The CDR3 nucleotides are TGCAGCGTTGCGGGAACTGACAGGGCTTACGAGCAGTACTTC.

The rearrangement links TRBV15 to TRBJ2-7; D not certain. V was cut by 0 bases and J by 0 bases, with 9 bases left in between. This CDR3 contains 15 residues. The germline gives CDR1 LNHNV, CDR2 YYDKDF (reference sequence). CDR3 protein: CATSRDKGSSYEQYF. In nucleotides, the CDR3 is TGTGCCACCAGCAGAGATAAGGGCAGCTCCTACGAGCAGTACTTC. The full variable domain, rest sourced from reference TRBV15 and TRBJ2-7, is DAMVIQNPRYQVTQFGKPVTLSCSQTLNHNVMYWYQQKSSQAPKLLFHYYDKDFNNEADTPDNFQSRRPNTSFCFLDIRSPGLGDTAMYLCATSRDKGSSYEQYFGPGTRLTVT.

The chain uses TRBV6-5 and TRBJ2-7; 9 nucleotides line up with TRBD2. This CDR3 is built from 15 residues. With 5 bases clipped from V and 1 base from J, the junction kept 6 bases outside the gene matches. Germline values: CDR1 MNHEY, CDR2 SVGAGI. CDR3 sequence reads: CASSVLAGHSYEQYF. The CDR3 DNA is TGTGCCAGCAGTGTACTAGCGGGTCATTCCTACGAGCAGTACTTC.

The V and J genes are TRBV7-6 and TRBJ2-5; D gene unclear. Germline loops: CDR1 SGHVS, CDR2 FNYEAQ. Trimming took off 3 bases at V and 2 bases at J, with 10 bases between the two ends. The CDR3 covers 14 residues. CDR3 in amino acids: CASSFKVGQETQYF. The DNA of the CDR3 is TGTGCCAGCAGCTTCAAAGTGGGGCAAGAGACCCAGTACTTC.

This clone was detected only once. V is TRBV6-5 and J is TRBJ1-5; the D gene is possibly TRBD1 (6 bases). The CDR3 runs to 15 residues. Germline CDR1 MNHEY, CDR2 SVGAGI. Trimming took 0 bases from V and 5 from J, leaving 11 bases between them. This CDR3 reads CASSYSRSGDQPQHF. The CDR3 coding sequence is TGTGCCAGCAGTTACTCGAGGTCAGGGGATCAGCCCCAGCATTTT.

The J gene is TRBJ2-5, the V gene TRBV14, with 9 nucleotides matching TRBD1. J lost 6 bases, V lost 4 bases, and 9 bases had no gene match. From germline, CDR1 is SGHDN and CDR2 FVKESK. This CDR3 region has 15 residues. The CDR3 bases are TGTGCCAGCAGCCCCCGGGACAGGGACGGAAAGACCCAGTACTTC. Protein sequence: CASSPRDRDGKTQYF.

The V gene is TRBV5-1, the J gene TRBJ1-2; D call uncertain. Per germline, CDR1 SGHRS and CDR2 YFSETQ. V lost 0 bases to trimming and J lost 9 bases, with 15 bases between them. CDR3 length: 14 amino acids. The CDR3 nucleotides read TGCGCCAGCAGCTTGGCCTCTGTCAGCCACCGCTACACCTTC. Translated: CASSLASVSHRYTF.

The chain links TRBV6-5 to TRBJ2-7; the D is unclear. CDR1 and CDR2 from the germline V gene are MNHEY and SVGAGI. This CDR3 region has 14 residues. Trimming cost V 0 bases and J 2 bases, with 8 bases left between them. In DNA form, the CDR3 reads TGTGCCAGCAGTTACTCGGCCAGAGCCTACGAGCAGTACTTC. As protein: CASSYSARAYEQYF.

This clone was counted only a few times. This chain connects TRBV6-1 to TRBJ1-5, with D unresolved. Germline V CDR1 and CDR2: MNHNS, SASEGT. This CDR3 is 12 amino acids long. Deletions cut 1 base from V and 6 bases from J, with 4 bases between. As DNA, the CDR3 is TGTGCCAGCAGTGAAGGGGTTCAGCCCCAGCATTTT. As protein: CASSEGVQPQHF.

V is TRBV11-2 and J is TRBJ2-5; a possible D gene is TRBD1 (5 bases). Trimming left V 4 bases short and J 2 bases short, with 11 bases between. This CDR3 is built from 14 residues. CDR1 and CDR2 from the germline V gene are SGHAT and FQNNGV. The CDR3 sequence is CASSSDRLQETQYF. Written as DNA, the CDR3 is TGTGCCAGCAGCTCCGACAGACTTCAAGAGACCCAGTACTTC.